This is a list of T cell receptor beta chains from one sample in a study of blood T cells in healthy people across ages. TCRdb itself ran the 5' RACE reads through MiXCR, one entry per CDR3 protein. The data contain 1.2 million to 1.5 million distinct CDR3 sequences, approximately 60% of them singletons. Sequenced: blood. These TCRs come from a man aged 18 to 30 in good health. The CDR3 runs from the conserved cysteine through the conserved F or W. The D gene is left open where the match is weak.

v_call: TRBV20-1
d_call: -
cdr3_aa: CSASVSGAYEQYF

v_call: TRBV6-5
d_call: TRBD1
cdr3_aa: CASSPLGTGDNSPLHF

v_call: TRBV6-1
d_call: TRBD1
cdr3_aa: CASRDRGGVSNEQFF

v_call: TRBV3-1
d_call: -
cdr3_aa: CASSHGQIKEAFF

v_call: TRBV27
d_call: -
cdr3_aa: CASGSVSLADGFF

v_call: TRBV10-3
d_call: -
cdr3_aa: CAISDGGRDEQCF

v_call: TRBV10-3
d_call: -
cdr3_aa: CAISVNPNTEAFF

v_call: TRBV4-1
d_call: -
cdr3_aa: CASSQDVGVGQPQHF

v_call: TRBV12-3/TRBV12-4
d_call: TRBD2
cdr3_aa: CASRDGLAGEQYF

v_call: TRBV28
d_call: -
cdr3_aa: CASSWGDPLNEKLFF

v_call: TRBV7-9
d_call: TRBD1
cdr3_aa: CASSLAFGQEYNEQFF

v_call: TRBV25-1
d_call: -
cdr3_aa: CASSEFSGDTEAFF

v_call: TRBV12-3/TRBV12-4
d_call: -
cdr3_aa: CASSSRTDSYEQYF

v_call: TRBV4-1
d_call: -
cdr3_aa: CASSQDNIPTDTQYF

v_call: TRBV12-5
d_call: -
cdr3_aa: CASGLGSSYNEQFF

v_call: TRBV27
d_call: TRBD1
cdr3_aa: CASSPVPGQGVYEQYF

v_call: TRBV18
d_call: -
cdr3_aa: CASSPANYYEQYF

v_call: TRBV2
d_call: TRBD1
cdr3_aa: CATRSGTGNTEAFF

v_call: TRBV27
d_call: TRBD1
cdr3_aa: CASSSFPGQRIYGYTF

v_call: TRBV28
d_call: -
cdr3_aa: CASSLLTGHKVTYEQYF

v_call: TRBV27
d_call: -
cdr3_aa: CASSSPRDEQYF

v_call: TRBV20-1
d_call: TRBD1
cdr3_aa: CSALGGTENYGYTF

v_call: TRBV4-2
d_call: TRBD2
cdr3_aa: CASSASGRASGEETQYF

v_call: TRBV3-1
d_call: -
cdr3_aa: CASSQDYGRSGDEQYF

v_call: TRBV5-1
d_call: -
cdr3_aa: CASSFFPGGQTSYEQYF

v_call: TRBV28
d_call: TRBD2
cdr3_aa: CASWDYGTLEQFF

v_call: TRBV20-1
d_call: TRBD2
cdr3_aa: CTASLGREQYF

v_call: TRBV7-9
d_call: -
cdr3_aa: CASSFGEKYEQYF

v_call: TRBV3-1
d_call: TRBD2
cdr3_aa: CASSQDRNQRETTDTQYF